This T cell receptor (beta chain) was obtained from a study of response to subunit inactivated influenza vaccine. General study points: With each seasonal influenza vaccination, the authors suggested, few new T cells are recruited.

Germline CDR1 DFQATT, CDR2 SNEGSKA (reference sequence). V trimming: 4 bases; J trimming: 7 bases; junction bases outside the gene matches: 4. The CDR3 contains 14 residues. About this clonotype: Its specificity is not known.

TCRdb re-called the RT-PCR reads with MiXCR, one entry per CDR3 protein. The table has approximately 500,000 distinct CDR3 sequences, roughly 13% seen once. This chain connects TRBV20-1 to TRBJ2-1; 13 positions match TRBD2. The sequencing used PBMCs from blood, collected more than 35 days after vaccination. The TCR was taken from a man aged 50 or older who received an inactivated influenza vaccine. CDR3 in DNA: TGCAGTGCTACATGGACTAGCGGGAGAAATGAGCAGTTCTTC. Its protein is CSATWTSGRNEQFF.